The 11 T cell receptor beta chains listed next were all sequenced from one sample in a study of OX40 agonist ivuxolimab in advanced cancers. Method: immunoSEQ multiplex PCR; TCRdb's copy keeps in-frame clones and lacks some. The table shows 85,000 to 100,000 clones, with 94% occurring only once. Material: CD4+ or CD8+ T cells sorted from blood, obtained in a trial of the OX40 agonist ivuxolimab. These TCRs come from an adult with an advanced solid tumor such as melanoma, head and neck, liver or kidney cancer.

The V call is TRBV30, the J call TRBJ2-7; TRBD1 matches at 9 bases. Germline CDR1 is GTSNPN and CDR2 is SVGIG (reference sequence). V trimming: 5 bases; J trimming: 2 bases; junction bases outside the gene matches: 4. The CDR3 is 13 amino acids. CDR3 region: CAWDRGNPYEQYF. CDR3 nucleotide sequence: TGTGCCTGGGACAGGGGGAACCCCTACGAGCAGTACTTC. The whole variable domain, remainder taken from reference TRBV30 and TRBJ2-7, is SQTIHQWPATLVQPVGSPLSLECTVEGTSNPNLYWYRQAAGRGLQLLFYSVGIGQISSEVPQNLSASRPQDRQFILSSKKLLLSDSGFYLCAWDRGNPYEQYFGPGTRLTVT.

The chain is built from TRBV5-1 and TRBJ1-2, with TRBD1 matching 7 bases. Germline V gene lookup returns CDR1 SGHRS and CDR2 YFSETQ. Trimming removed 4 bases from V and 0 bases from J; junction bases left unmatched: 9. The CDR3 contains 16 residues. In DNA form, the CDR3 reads TGCGCCAGCAGCCCCTTGACAGGGCAAGCTAACTATGGCTACACCTTC. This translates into CASSPLTGQANYGYTF. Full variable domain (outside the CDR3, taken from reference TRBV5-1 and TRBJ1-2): KAGVTQTPRYLIKTRGQQVTLSCSPISGHRSVSWYQQTPGQGLQFLFEYFSETQRNKGNFPGRFSGRQFSNSRSEMNVSTLELGDSALYLCASSPLTGQANYGYTFGSGTRLTVV.

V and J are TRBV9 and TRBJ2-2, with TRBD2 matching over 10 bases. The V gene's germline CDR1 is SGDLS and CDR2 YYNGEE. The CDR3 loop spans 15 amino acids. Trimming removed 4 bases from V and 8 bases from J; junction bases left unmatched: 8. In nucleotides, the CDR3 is TGTGCCAGCAGCACAGCGGGAGGGCCTTGGGGGGAGCTGTTTTTT. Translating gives CASSTAGGPWGELFF.

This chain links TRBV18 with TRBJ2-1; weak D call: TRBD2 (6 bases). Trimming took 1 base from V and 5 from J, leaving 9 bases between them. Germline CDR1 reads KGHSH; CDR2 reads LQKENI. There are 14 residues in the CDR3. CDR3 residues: CASSPLGLNNEQFF. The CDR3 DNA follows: TGTGCCAGCTCACCACTAGGACTAAACAATGAGCAGTTCTTC.

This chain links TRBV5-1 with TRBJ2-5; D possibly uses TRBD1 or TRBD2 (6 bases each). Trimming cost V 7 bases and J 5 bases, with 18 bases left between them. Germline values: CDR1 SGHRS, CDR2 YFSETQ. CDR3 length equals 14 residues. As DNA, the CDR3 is TGCGCCAGCTGGAGGGGACAAAGGTTGGAGACCCAGTACTTC. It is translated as CASWRGQRLETQYF.

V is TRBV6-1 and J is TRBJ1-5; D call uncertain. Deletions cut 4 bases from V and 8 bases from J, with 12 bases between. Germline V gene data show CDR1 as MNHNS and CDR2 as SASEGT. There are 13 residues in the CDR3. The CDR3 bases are TGTGCCAGCAGTGTTCGACGGGGTGAGCCCCAGCATTTT. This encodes CASSVRRGEPQHF.

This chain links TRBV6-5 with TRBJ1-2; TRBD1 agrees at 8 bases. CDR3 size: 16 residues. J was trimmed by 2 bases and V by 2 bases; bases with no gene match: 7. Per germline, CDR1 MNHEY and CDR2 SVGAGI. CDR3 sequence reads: CASSYGKAGGNYGYTF. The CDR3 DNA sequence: TGTGCCAGCAGTTACGGCAAGGCAGGGGGCAACTATGGCTACACCTTC.

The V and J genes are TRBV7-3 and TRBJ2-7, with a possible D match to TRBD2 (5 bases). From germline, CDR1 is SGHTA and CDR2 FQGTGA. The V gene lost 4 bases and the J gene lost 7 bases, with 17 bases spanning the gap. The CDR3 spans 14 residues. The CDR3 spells CASSSSGVAREQYF. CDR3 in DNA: TGTGCCAGCAGCTCGTCCGGGGTAGCCAGGGAGCAGTACTTC.

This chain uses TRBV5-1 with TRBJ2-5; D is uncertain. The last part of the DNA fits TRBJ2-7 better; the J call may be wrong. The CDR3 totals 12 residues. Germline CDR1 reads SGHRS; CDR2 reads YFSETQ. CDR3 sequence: CASSKTLYEQYF. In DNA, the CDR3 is TGCGCCAGCAGCAAGACACTCTACGAGCAGTACTTC.

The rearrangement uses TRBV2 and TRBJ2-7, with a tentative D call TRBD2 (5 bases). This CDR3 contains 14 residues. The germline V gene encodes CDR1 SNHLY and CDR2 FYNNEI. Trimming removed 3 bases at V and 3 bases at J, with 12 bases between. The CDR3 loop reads CASSEEVGSYEQYF. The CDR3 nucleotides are TGTGCCAGCAGTGAGGAGGTGGGCAGCTACGAGCAGTACTTC.

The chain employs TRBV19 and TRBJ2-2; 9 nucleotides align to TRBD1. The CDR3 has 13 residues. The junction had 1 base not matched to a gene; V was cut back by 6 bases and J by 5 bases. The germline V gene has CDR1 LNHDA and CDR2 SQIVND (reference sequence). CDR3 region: CASRGQGTGELFF. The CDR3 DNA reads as TGTGCCAGTAGGGGACAGGGAACCGGGGAGCTGTTTTTT.